This T cell receptor (beta chain) was identified in a study of beta chain features in type 1 diabetes. Study-level points and caveats: Among all four CD4+ subsets, Type 1 diabetes patients had TCRB CDR3s that were moderately but significantly shorter. For cells with high TCR expression, cDNA sequencing could yield over-representation.

This clone has just a few counts. Its antigen remains unidentified. All of the isolated RNA was reverse transcribed, so expressed TCRB transcripts were sequenced. TCRdb keeps only in-frame clones here, not all; method: immunoSEQ multiplex PCR. The sample carries a few hundred thousand clones, approximately 12% recorded once. Per donor, one heparinised blood draw averaged roughly 110 mL. Populations obtained by sorting all exceeded 95% purity. The length of the CDR3 is 16 residues. V was clipped by 3 bases and J by 6 bases; unmatched bases: 9. Germline V gives CDR1 MDHEN, CDR2 SYDVKM. The source is a woman aged 18-30 years with type 1 diabetes. This chain uses TRBV28 with TRBJ2-3, with TRBD2 identical over 10 bases. Specimen: naive CD4+ T cells from blood. The CDR3 nucleotides read TGTGCCAGCAGTTTGAGAACCCAGACTAGCGGGGATACGCAGTATTTT. This translates into CASSLRTQTSGDTQYF.